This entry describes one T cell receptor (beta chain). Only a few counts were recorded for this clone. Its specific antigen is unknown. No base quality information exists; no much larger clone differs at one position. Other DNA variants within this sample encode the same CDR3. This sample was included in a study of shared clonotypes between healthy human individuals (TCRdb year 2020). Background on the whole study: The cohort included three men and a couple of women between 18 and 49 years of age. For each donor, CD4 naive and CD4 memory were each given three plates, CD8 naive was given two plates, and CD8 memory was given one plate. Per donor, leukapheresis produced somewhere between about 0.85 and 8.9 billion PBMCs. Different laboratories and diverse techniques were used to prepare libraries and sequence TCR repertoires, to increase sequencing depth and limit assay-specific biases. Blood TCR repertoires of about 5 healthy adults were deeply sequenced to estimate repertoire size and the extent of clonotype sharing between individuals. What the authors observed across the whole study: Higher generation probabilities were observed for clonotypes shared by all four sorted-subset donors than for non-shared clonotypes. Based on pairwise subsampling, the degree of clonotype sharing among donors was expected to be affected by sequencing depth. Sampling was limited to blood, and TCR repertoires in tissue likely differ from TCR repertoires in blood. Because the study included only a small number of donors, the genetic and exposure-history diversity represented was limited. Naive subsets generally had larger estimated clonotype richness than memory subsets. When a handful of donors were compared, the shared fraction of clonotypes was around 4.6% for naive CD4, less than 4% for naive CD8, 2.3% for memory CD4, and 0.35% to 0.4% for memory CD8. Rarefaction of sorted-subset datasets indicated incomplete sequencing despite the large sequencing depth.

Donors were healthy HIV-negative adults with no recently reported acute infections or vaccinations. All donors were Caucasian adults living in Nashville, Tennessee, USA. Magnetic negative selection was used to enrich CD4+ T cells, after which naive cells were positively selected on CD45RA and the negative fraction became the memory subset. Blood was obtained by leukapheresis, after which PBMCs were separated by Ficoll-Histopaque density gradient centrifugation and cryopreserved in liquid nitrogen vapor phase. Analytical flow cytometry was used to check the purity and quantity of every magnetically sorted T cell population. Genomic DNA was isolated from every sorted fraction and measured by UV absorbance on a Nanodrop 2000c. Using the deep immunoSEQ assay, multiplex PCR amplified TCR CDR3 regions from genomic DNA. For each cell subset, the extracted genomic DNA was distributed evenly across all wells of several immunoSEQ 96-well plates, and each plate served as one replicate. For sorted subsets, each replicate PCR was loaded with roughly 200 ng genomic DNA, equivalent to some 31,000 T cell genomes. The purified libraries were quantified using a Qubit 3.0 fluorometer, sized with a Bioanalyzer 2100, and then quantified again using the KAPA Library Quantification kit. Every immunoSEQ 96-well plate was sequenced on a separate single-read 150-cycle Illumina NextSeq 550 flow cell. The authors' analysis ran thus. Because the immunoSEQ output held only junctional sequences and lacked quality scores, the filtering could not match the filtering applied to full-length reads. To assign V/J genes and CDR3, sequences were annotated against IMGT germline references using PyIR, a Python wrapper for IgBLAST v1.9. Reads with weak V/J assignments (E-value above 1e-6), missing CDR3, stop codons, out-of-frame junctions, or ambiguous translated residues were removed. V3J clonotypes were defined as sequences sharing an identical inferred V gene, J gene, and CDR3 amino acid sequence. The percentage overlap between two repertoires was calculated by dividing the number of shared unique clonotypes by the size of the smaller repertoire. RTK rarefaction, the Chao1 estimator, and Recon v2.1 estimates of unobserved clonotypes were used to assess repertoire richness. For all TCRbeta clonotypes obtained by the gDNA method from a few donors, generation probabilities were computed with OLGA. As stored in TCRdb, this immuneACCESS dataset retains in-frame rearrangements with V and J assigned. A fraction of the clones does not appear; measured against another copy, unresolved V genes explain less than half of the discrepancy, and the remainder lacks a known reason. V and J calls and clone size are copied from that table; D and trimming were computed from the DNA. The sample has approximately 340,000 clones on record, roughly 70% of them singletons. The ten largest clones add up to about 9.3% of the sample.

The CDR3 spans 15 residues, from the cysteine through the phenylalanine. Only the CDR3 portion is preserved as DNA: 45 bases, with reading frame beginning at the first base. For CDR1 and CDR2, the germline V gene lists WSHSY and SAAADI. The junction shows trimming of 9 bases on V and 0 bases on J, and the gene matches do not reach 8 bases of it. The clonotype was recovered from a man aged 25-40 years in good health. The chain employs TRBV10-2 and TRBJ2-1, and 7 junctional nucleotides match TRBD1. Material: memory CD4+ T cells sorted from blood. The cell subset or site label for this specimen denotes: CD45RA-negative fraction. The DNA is TGCGCCAGTTCCGAACAGGGGCGCTCCTACAATGAGCAGTTCTTC. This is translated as CASSEQGRSYNEQFF.